What follows are 8 T cell receptor beta chains derived from one specimen sequenced in a study of blood T cell repertoires in COVID-19. Data came from immunoSEQ multiplex PCR; TCRdb stores just in-frame clones and leaves some out. This sample has fewer than 100,000 clones, with approximately 86% found just once. Sequences were obtained from peripheral blood. These receptors were obtained from a man aged 60 to 75 with acute or convalescent COVID-19.

This chain connects TRBV19 to TRBJ1-5; 8 bases are shared with TRBD1. CDR1 is LNHDA, CDR2 SQIVND, per germline (reference sequence). The junction had 10 bases not matched to a gene; V was cut back by 3 bases and J by 9 bases. This CDR3 comprises 15 residues. CDR3 loop: CASSIPTGGGRPQHF. CDR3 nucleotide sequence: TGTGCCAGTAGTATTCCTACAGGGGGGGGGCGGCCCCAGCATTTT.

V and J are TRBV5-1 and TRBJ2-3; tentatively, D is TRBD2 (5 bases). V lost 0 bases and J lost 0, with 11 bases in between. The CDR3 runs to 16 residues. Germline CDR1 SGHRS, CDR2 YFSETQ. The CDR3 region has the DNA TGCGCCAGCAGCTTGGCCCTAGGGAGTAGCACAGATACGCAGTATTTT. Amino acids: CASSLALGSSTDTQYF.

The V gene is TRBV28, the J gene TRBJ1-6; D is perhaps TRBD1 (5 bases). The germline V gene has CDR1 MDHEN and CDR2 SYDVKM. The CDR3 spans 14 residues. Trimming stripped 5 bases from V and 5 bases from J, with 10 bases between. In DNA, the CDR3 is TGTGCCAGCAGTGTAGGAGGGGATAATTCACCCCTCCACTTT. This encodes CASSVGGDNSPLHF.

The rearrangement links TRBV24-1 to TRBJ2-3; 7 nucleotides line up with TRBD2. Germline CDR1 is KGHDR and CDR2 is SFDVKD. The CDR3 spans 13 residues. Germline trimming cut 3 bases from V and 6 bases from J; bases unmatched to any gene: 2. The CDR3 is CATSDGGVDTQYF. In nucleotides, the CDR3 is TGTGCCACCAGTGATGGGGGGGTTGATACGCAGTATTTT.

This rearrangement joins TRBV4-2 to TRBJ2-3; 9 nucleotides line up with TRBD2. CDR1 is LGHNA and CDR2 is YNFKEQ in the germline V gene. The CDR3 consists of 16 residues. After removal of 0 bases from V and 7 bases from J, the junction contained 8 bases not matched to a gene. CDR3 nucleotides: TGTGCCAGCAGCCAAGATCCGTCTAGCGGGACAAATACGCAGTATTTT. Translation gives CASSQDPSSGTNTQYF.

J is TRBJ1-2 and V is TRBV2, with D unclear. V was clipped by 4 bases and J by 4 bases, with 13 bases between them. CDR1 and CDR2 (germline): SNHLY, FYNNEI. The CDR3 is 14 amino acids. The CDR3 DNA is TGTGCCAGCAGTGGCGGCAAGAAGTCCTATGGCTACACCTTC. It is translated as CASSGGKKSYGYTF.

J is TRBJ2-5 and V is TRBV7-6; D remains ambiguous. The CDR3 runs to 16 residues. In germline, CDR1 is SGHVS, CDR2 FNYEAQ. With 0 bases removed from V and 5 bases from J, the gap between germline ends came to 16 bases. CDR3: CASSLASDRGRETQYF. The CDR3 coding sequence is TGTGCCAGCAGCTTAGCGTCAGATAGAGGTCGGGAGACCCAGTACTTC.

The chain combines TRBV7-4 with TRBJ2-7, with 7 bases lining up with TRBD1. The V gene's germline CDR1 is SGHVT and CDR2 SQSDAQ. There are 17 residues in the CDR3. With V trimmed by 1 base and J by 3 bases, 12 bases remained unmatched. CDR3 sequence reads: CASSLVIPGQIIYEQYF. CDR3 in DNA: TGTGCCAGCAGCTTAGTTATTCCGGGACAGATCATCTACGAGCAGTACTTC.